The next 27 T cell receptor beta chains were all read from a single sample in a study of blood T cell repertoires in COVID-19. Repertoires were generated with immunoSEQ multiplex PCR, while TCRdb's copy carries only in-frame clones and drops some. This table has about 170,000 clones, about 88% appearing once. Sequencing was done on a sample of peripheral blood. The receptors were gathered from a woman of 80 years or more with COVID-19, enrolled during active disease.

The CDR3 DNA is TGTGCCAGCAGTTTATTACAGAAAACCACTGAAGCTTTCTTT. Translation gives CASSLLQKTTEAFF. V is TRBV28 and J is TRBJ1-1, with D uncertain. Trimming shortened V by 1 base and J by 4 bases, and 10 bases separated the two germline ends. The CDR3 extends over 14 amino acids. In germline, CDR1 is MDHEN, CDR2 SYDVKM.

V and J are TRBV19 and TRBJ1-2, with D tentatively TRBD1 (6 bases). This CDR3 has 13 amino acids. Germline values: CDR1 LNHDA, CDR2 SQIVND (reference sequence). V lost 7 bases and J 4 bases, leaving 13 bases between the germline ends. DNA of the CDR3: TGTGCCAGTAAATTGGACAGTCTCTATGGCTACACCTTC. Protein product: CASKLDSLYGYTF.

There are a few counts of this clone. The chain employs TRBV5-8 and TRBJ1-2, with unresolved D. This CDR3 is built from 15 residues. In germline, CDR1 is SGHTS, CDR2 YDEGEE. Trimming pared 4 bases from V and 3 bases from J, leaving 16 bases between. DNA of the CDR3: TGTGCCAGCAGCCCCGAGGCGTCCAGAGACTATGGCTACACCTTC. This translates into CASSPEASRDYGYTF.

This chain joins TRBV9 and TRBJ2-1, with TRBD2 identical over 8 bases. The CDR3 is 15 amino acids. Trimming removed 3 bases from V and 4 bases from J; junction bases left unmatched: 6. In germline, CDR1 is SGDLS, CDR2 YYNGEE. The CDR3 sequence is CASSGGGRGYNEQFF. In nucleotides, the CDR3 is TGTGCCAGCAGCGGCGGGGGGCGTGGATACAATGAGCAGTTCTTC.

The rearrangement uses TRBV4-1 and TRBJ1-6; weak D call: TRBD1 (6 bases). Looked up from germline, CDR1 is MGHRA and CDR2 is YSYEKL. The CDR3 contains 20 residues. Trimming removed 5 bases from V and 6 bases from J, with 29 bases in between. CDR3 DNA sequence: TGCGCCAGCAGCTACTCACCACGCACTACAGGGCTTGAATTTAATTCACCCCTCCACTTT. Amino acid sequence: CASSYSPRTTGLEFNSPLHF.

The chain carries TRBV6-5 and TRBJ1-4; a weak D match, TRBD1 (5 bases). CDR3 length equals 12 residues. V lost 8 bases and J 3 bases, leaving 7 bases between the germline ends. Germline CDR1 is MNHEY and CDR2 is SVGAGI. CDR3 amino acids: CASYRSNEKLFF. As DNA, the CDR3 is TGTGCCAGCTACAGGTCTAATGAAAAACTGTTTTTT.

The chain couples TRBV28 to TRBJ2-3; no clear D. V was clipped by 7 bases and J by 6 bases, with 8 bases between them. The V gene's germline CDR1 is MDHEN and CDR2 SYDVKM. This CDR3 has 11 amino acids. The CDR3 is CASTAVDTQYF. The DNA of the CDR3 is TGTGCCAGCACCGCGGTTGATACGCAGTATTTT. Full variable domain (rest looked up from reference TRBV28 and TRBJ2-3): DVKVTQSSRYLVKRTGEKVFLECVQDMDHENMFWYRQDPGLGLRLIYFSYDVKMKEKGDIPEGYSVSREKKERFSLILESASTNQTSMYLCASTAVDTQYFGPGTRLTVL.

A word on this clone: The missing conserved phenylalanine or tryptophan at the end of this CDR3 makes a read error likely. The CDR3 spells CSATSGTGVYGYTL. The CDR3 DNA reads TGCAGCGCAACTTCCGGGACAGGGGTCTATGGCTACACCCTC. The chain couples TRBV29-1 to TRBJ1-2; 10 bases fit TRBD1. This CDR3 comprises 14 residues. J gave up 4 bases and V 7 bases, and 9 bases lay outside the gene matches. Germline CDR1 SQVTM, CDR2 ANQGSEA.

The chain joins TRBV7-3 to TRBJ1-1; 8 nucleotides align to TRBD1. CDR1 SGHTA and CDR2 FQGTGA come from the germline V gene. The CDR3 totals 15 residues. With 3 bases clipped from V and 2 bases from J, the junction kept 5 bases outside the gene matches. The CDR3 region is CASSLFPGGNTEAFF. CDR3 nucleotides: TGTGCCAGCAGCTTGTTCCCAGGGGGCAACACTGAAGCTTTCTTT.

This clone was seen a handful of times. The J gene is TRBJ2-7, the V gene TRBV7-8; 7 nucleotides line up with TRBD2. CDR1 and CDR2 from the germline V gene are SGHVS and FQNEAQ. Unmatched junction bases numbered 7, after V lost 5 bases and J lost 6 bases. CDR3 length equals 13 residues. CDR3 loop: CASSIPGEGEQYF. As DNA, the CDR3 is TGTGCCAGCAGCATCCCCGGGGAGGGCGAGCAGTACTTC. Full variable domain (rest looked up from reference TRBV7-8 and TRBJ2-7): GAGVSQSPRYKVAKRGQDVALRCDPISGHVSLFWYQQALGQGPEFLTYFQNEAQLDKSGLPSDRFFAERPEGSVSTLKIQRTQQEDSAVYLCASSIPGEGEQYFGPGTRLTVT.

The V and J genes are TRBV14 and TRBJ1-1; TRBD1 is a possible D gene (6 bases). From germline, CDR1 is SGHDN and CDR2 FVKESK. The CDR3 consists of 16 residues. Trimming left V 4 bases short and J 2 bases short, with 17 bases between. CDR3 coding DNA: TGTGCCAGCAGCCCCCGTCCGGGACACCTAAACACTGAAGCTTTCTTT. Protein: CASSPRPGHLNTEAFF. Drawing the rest from reference TRBV14 and TRBJ1-1, the complete variable domain is EAGVTQFPSHSVIEKGQTVTLRCDPISGHDNLYWYRRVMGKEIKFLLHFVKESKQDESGMPNNRFLAERTGGTYSTLKVQPAELEDSGVYFCASSPRPGHLNTEAFFGQGTRLTVV.

This chain links TRBV4-1 with TRBJ1-6, with 11 bases matching TRBD1. The CDR3 contains 15 residues. Trimming took 4 bases from V and 8 from J; bases not matched to a gene: 4. Germline loops: CDR1 MGHRA, CDR2 YSYEKL. This CDR3 is CASSLGTGGYSPLHF. As DNA, the CDR3 is TGCGCCAGCAGCCTGGGGACAGGGGGATATTCACCCCTCCACTTT.

This clone was seen just once. This chain joins TRBV19 and TRBJ1-1; a possible D gene is TRBD1 (5 bases). V lost 3 bases to trimming and J lost 8 bases, with 16 bases between them. This CDR3 is 14 amino acids long. Germline V gene lookup returns CDR1 LNHDA and CDR2 SQIVND (reference sequence). The CDR3 region has the DNA TGTGCCAGTAGTATTCAGGGCTCCCTCAAGGAAGCTTTCTTT. The encoded protein is CASSIQGSLKEAFF.

The rearrangement joins TRBV6-1 to TRBJ1-1; no reliable D call. Trimming removed 4 bases at V and 4 bases at J, with 16 bases between. This CDR3 spans 15 amino acids. CDR1 is MNHNS, CDR2 SASEGT, per germline. This chain's CDR3 is CASSAAPGSSTEAFF. In DNA form, the CDR3 reads TGTGCCAGCAGTGCAGCCCCAGGAAGCTCCACTGAAGCTTTCTTT.

This sequence joins TRBV12-5 and TRBJ1-1; D remains ambiguous. Looked up from germline, CDR1 is LGHNT and CDR2 is FRNRAP. Trimming stripped 3 bases from V and 4 bases from J, with 9 bases between. The CDR3 runs to 13 residues. CDR3 coding DNA: TGTGCTAGTGGTTTAGGAGACGGCACTGAAGCTTTCTTT. It codes for CASGLGDGTEAFF.

The chain joins TRBV29-1 to TRBJ2-5; D possibly corresponds to TRBD2 (7 bases). The CDR3 sequence is 14 residues long. Germline-derived CDR1 and CDR2 are SQVTM and ANQGSEA. With 3 bases removed from V and 5 bases from J, the gap between germline ends came to 16 bases. CDR3 sequence: CSVDPRGPDETQYF. CDR3 in DNA: TGCAGCGTTGACCCGCGGGGGCCGGACGAGACCCAGTACTTC.

This chain connects TRBV28 to TRBJ1-1, with a possible D match to TRBD1 (5 bases). V was shortened by 11 bases and J by 2 bases, with 15 bases between the two germline ends. This CDR3 comprises 13 residues. Germline V gives CDR1 MDHEN, CDR2 SYDVKM. This CDR3 reads CALRGAVNTEAFF. The CDR3 bases are TGTGCCCTCCGTGGGGCAGTTAACACTGAAGCTTTCTTT.

The rearrangement uses TRBV5-1 and TRBJ2-5, with TRBD2 identical over 7 bases. There are 16 residues in the CDR3. Germline values: CDR1 SGHRS, CDR2 YFSETQ. The J segment lost 5 bases and the V segment lost 1 base, leaving 11 bases of the junction unmatched. This CDR3 is CASSLTGGGRQETQYF. The CDR3 DNA follows: TGCGCCAGCAGCTTGACCGGCGGGGGACGTCAGGAGACCCAGTACTTC. Complete variable domain (other parts from reference TRBV5-1 and TRBJ2-5): KAGVTQTPRYLIKTRGQQVTLSCSPISGHRSVSWYQQTPGQGLQFLFEYFSETQRNKGNFPGRFSGRQFSNSRSEMNVSTLELGDSALYLCASSLTGGGRQETQYFGPGTRLLVL.

This chain connects TRBV5-1 to TRBJ2-7; no definite D call. Germline V CDR1 and CDR2: SGHRS, YFSETQ. V dropped 2 bases and J dropped 1 base, with 13 bases sitting between them. This CDR3 is 15 amino acids long. The chain's CDR3 is CASSLGDAASYEQYF. The CDR3 DNA sequence: TGCGCCAGCAGCTTAGGAGACGCAGCGTCCTACGAGCAGTACTTC.

The genes are TRBV10-3 and TRBJ2-7, with D maybe TRBD2 (5 bases). Germline CDR1 reads ENHRY; CDR2 reads SYGVKD. This CDR3 comprises 13 residues. With 2 bases removed from V and 5 bases from J, the gap between germline ends came to 10 bases. The CDR3 loop is CAISEADFNEQYF. The CDR3 coding sequence is TGTGCCATCAGTGAGGCGGACTTTAACGAGCAGTACTTC.

The chain uses TRBV27 and TRBJ2-7, with TRBD1 matching 9 bases. Germline loops: CDR1 MNHEY, CDR2 SMNVEV (reference sequence). J was trimmed by 3 bases and V by 6 bases; bases with no gene match: 15. CDR3 size: 17 residues. CDR3 sequence reads: CASRIRDRVTRNYEQYF. CDR3 in DNA: TGTGCCAGCAGGATCCGGGACAGGGTTACCAGAAACTACGAGCAGTACTTC.

The rearrangement joins TRBV7-9 to TRBJ1-1; maybe TRBD1 (5 bases). Trimming removed 5 bases at V and 1 base at J, with 11 bases between. The CDR3 consists of 14 residues. Germline-derived CDR1 and CDR2 are SEHNR and FQNEAQ (reference sequence). In nucleotides, the CDR3 is TGTGCCAGCAGCCAGCAGACAGCGAACACTGAAGCTTTCTTT. Residues: CASSQQTANTEAFF. The complete variable domain, with remaining parts taken from reference TRBV7-9 and TRBJ1-1, reads DTGVSQNPRHKITKRGQNVTFRCDPISEHNRLYWYRQTLGQGPEFLTYFQNEAQLEKSRLLSDRFSAERPKGSFSTLEIQRTEQGDSAMYLCASSQQTANTEAFFGQGTRLTVV.

This clone was seen a few times. The chain links TRBV12-3 or TRBV12-4 to TRBJ1-4; no clear D. CDR3 length equals 13 residues. Trimming pared 3 bases from V and 8 bases from J, leaving 10 bases between. The CDR3: CASSFGQLEKLFF. CDR3 DNA sequence: TGTGCCAGCAGTTTTGGGCAGCTCGAAAAACTGTTTTTT.

The chain uses TRBV4-2 and TRBJ1-1, with unresolved D. The CDR3 is 17 amino acids. V gave up 0 bases and J gave up 3 bases, with 17 bases separating them. In germline, CDR1 is LGHNA, CDR2 YNFKEQ. CDR3 bases: TGTGCCAGCAGCCAAGAGGGCCAGACCGGGGTGTACACTGAAGCTTTCTTT. Translating gives CASSQEGQTGVYTEAFF.

V and J are TRBV18 and TRBJ2-5, with D unclear. The CDR3 is 14 amino acids. V was trimmed by 6 bases and J by 7 bases, leaving 18 bases between them. Per the germline V gene, CDR1 is KGHSH and CDR2 is LQKENI. CDR3 in DNA: TGTGCCAGCTCTCTTGGCCCCTTCGGAGCGACCCAGTACTTC. Translated: CASSLGPFGATQYF.

V gene TRBV12-3 or TRBV12-4 combines with J gene TRBJ2-7; 11 bases align to TRBD1. V shed 7 bases and J 3 bases; nucleotides not matched to a gene: 2. The CDR3 runs to 13 residues. CDR3: CASIGTGGYEQYF. Here the CDR3 DNA reads TGTGCCAGCATCGGGACAGGGGGCTACGAGCAGTACTTC.

The chain combines TRBV9 with TRBJ2-1, with TRBD2 matching over 7 bases. Unmatched junction bases numbered 4, after V lost 3 bases and J lost 10 bases. The CDR3 contains 12 residues. The germline V gene encodes CDR1 SGDLS and CDR2 YYNGEE. The CDR3: CASSAAGREQFF. The CDR3 region has the DNA TGTGCCAGCAGCGCTGCCGGGAGGGAGCAGTTCTTC.